The clone carrying this T cell receptor (beta chain) was seen repeatedly, ten times or more. Antigen: not known. The unsorted libraries were made from 2 million PBMCs kept at -80 C. Per germline, CDR1 LNHNV and CDR2 YYDKDF (reference sequence). Trimming took off 7 bases at V and 5 bases at J, with 14 bases between the two ends. There are 13 residues in the CDR3. TCRdb fed the 5' RACE reads into MiXCR, producing one record per CDR3 protein. The data show tens of thousands of distinct CDR3 sequences, under 3% seen once. This sample was taken from a study of neurological immune-mediated disorders. Study-wide findings and caveats: One related-CDR3 cluster, identified by phylogenetic grouping, held the repertoires of 18 of 34 multiple sclerosis patients and was a possible signature. It was HTLV-1-associated myelopathy that showed the most TCR clonal expansion, while multiple sclerosis showed the least, falling below healthy controls.

This chain links TRBV15 with TRBJ1-1, with D uncertain. The sample consisted of PBMCs. The receptor was isolated from a man aged 50-60 years with multiple sclerosis. CDR3 DNA: TGTGCCACCATGGGAGCGGGATGGACTGAAGCTTTCTTT. Translation: CATMGAGWTEAFF. The whole variable domain, remainder taken from reference TRBV15 and TRBJ1-1, is DAMVIQNPRYQVTQFGKPVTLSCSQTLNHNVMYWYQQKSSQAPKLLFHYYDKDFNNEADTPDNFQSRRPNTSFCFLDIRSPGLGDTAMYLCATMGAGWTEAFFGQGTRLTVV.